The 13 T cell receptor beta chains below were found in one sample sequenced in a study of T cells in Graves' hyperthyroidism and ophthalmopathy. TCR beta CDR3 sequences were amplified from RNA transcripts. TCR CDR3 regions were first amplified by RT-PCR with HTBI primers. TCRdb re-called the multiplex PCR reads through MiXCR, storing one row per CDR3 protein. The sample includes approximately 370,000 distinct CDR3 sequences, approximately 18% of them seen just once. Sequenced input: blood. These receptors came from a woman aged 25 to 39 with Graves' hyperthyroidism that later progressed to Graves' ophthalmopathy.

At least ten counts were recorded for this clonotype. V is TRBV6-2 or TRBV6-3 and J is TRBJ1-1; 8 bases match TRBD1. The CDR3 loop spans 15 amino acids. J gave up 8 bases and V 2 bases, and 10 bases lay outside the gene matches. Germline V gene sequence: CDR1 MNHEY, CDR2 SVGEGT. The CDR3, as DNA: TGTGCCAGCAGTTACCCCGGACAGGGCGGGTCGGAAGCTTTCTTT. Translation gives CASSYPGQGGSEAFF.

This clonotype was detected ten times or more. The chain has TRBV11-2 and TRBJ1-2; D is unclear. V lost 1 base and J lost 5, with 11 bases in between. The CDR3 contains 14 residues. CDR1 is SGHAT and CDR2 is FQNNGV in the germline V gene. CDR3 nucleotides: TGTGCCAGCAGCTTAGGGGAGAGGGAGTATGGCTACACCTTC. As protein: CASSLGEREYGYTF. The variable domain in full, completed from reference TRBV11-2 and TRBJ1-2, reads EAGVAQSPRYKIIEKRQSVAFWCNPISGHATLYWYQQILGQGPKLLIQFQNNGVVDDSQLPKDRFSAERLKGVDSTLKIQPAKLEDSAVYLCASSLGEREYGYTFGSGTRLTVV.

The sample holds many counts of this clonotype. V is TRBV2 and J is TRBJ2-4; 10 nucleotides line up with TRBD2. V was clipped by 6 bases and J by 4 bases; unmatched bases: 6. Germline CDR1 SNHLY, CDR2 FYNNEI. This CDR3 region has 15 residues. CDR3 protein: CASSSRTSGKNIQYF. The CDR3 DNA reads TGTGCCAGCAGCTCTCGGACTAGCGGAAAAAACATTCAGTACTTC.

This clonotype occurred many times. The J gene is TRBJ1-5, the V gene TRBV6-1; D may be TRBD1 (6 bases). V lost 5 bases, J lost 6 bases, and 23 bases lay in between. Germline V gene data show CDR1 as MNHNS and CDR2 as SASEGT. The CDR3 is 17 amino acids. The CDR3 reads CASSSGFGTEGGQPQHF. CDR3 coding DNA: TGTGCCAGCAGTTCGGGCTTCGGGACGGAGGGGGGTCAGCCCCAGCATTTT.

This clonotype was counted at least ten times. The genes are TRBV20-1 and TRBJ1-2; D is perhaps TRBD1 (5 bases). Trimming cost V 6 bases and J 8 bases, with 13 bases left between them. Germline V gene sequence: CDR1 DFQATT, CDR2 SNEGSKA (reference sequence). The CDR3 loop spans 11 amino acids. This CDR3 is CSARGYQGYTF. CDR3 nucleotide sequence: TGCAGTGCGAGGGGTTATCAGGGCTACACCTTC.

This clonotype was found a few times. This chain connects TRBV5-1 to TRBJ1-3; tentatively, D is TRBD1 (5 bases). Germline lookup yields CDR1 SGHRS and CDR2 YFSETQ. The V end was cut by 2 bases, the J end by 8 bases, with 14 bases between. This CDR3 has 14 residues. The CDR3 DNA follows: TGCGCCAGCAGCTTTATGCCGGGGGAATACACCATATATTTT. Translated: CASSFMPGEYTIYF.

The chain combines TRBV2 with TRBJ1-1; TRBD1 aligns across 7 bases. V lost 6 bases to trimming and J lost 5 bases; unmatched junction nucleotides: 9. The CDR3 contains 14 residues. Germline V gene lookup returns CDR1 SNHLY and CDR2 FYNNEI. The CDR3 coding sequence is TGTGCCAGCAGGGGGGACAGTTCGGCGACTGAAGCTTTCTTT. Its translation is CASRGDSSATEAFF.

This clonotype was picked up many times. J is TRBJ1-5 and V is TRBV28, with TRBD1 as a possible D gene (5 bases). V was pared by 6 bases and J by 7 bases, with 10 bases between. In germline, CDR1 is MDHEN, CDR2 SYDVKM. The CDR3 length is 12 residues. This CDR3 reads CASSVRGQPQHF. CDR3 nucleotide sequence: TGTGCCAGCAGCGTAAGGGGCCAGCCCCAGCATTTT.

This chain's CDR3 is CASSGGDRSSYNSPLHF. CDR3 sequence (DNA): TGTGCCAGCAGTGGAGGGGACAGGAGCTCCTATAATTCACCCCTCCACTTT. The chain uses TRBV12-3 or TRBV12-4 and TRBJ1-6, with 8 bases aligning to TRBD1. Unmatched junction bases numbered 6, after V lost 5 bases and J lost 0 bases. The CDR3 loop spans 17 amino acids.

This sequence joins TRBV10-3 and TRBJ2-3, with TRBD1 as a possible D gene (5 bases). The V and J ends lost 3 bases and 7 bases respectively, with 17 bases between them. Germline CDR1 and CDR2: ENHRY and SYGVKD. The CDR3 length is 15 residues. In DNA form, the CDR3 reads TGTGCCATCAGTGAACAGGAGCCGGTGACAAATACGCAGTATTTT. Translation gives CAISEQEPVTNTQYF.

V usage is TRBV19 and J usage is TRBJ1-5, with D possibly TRBD1 on 5 matching bases. Looked up from germline, CDR1 is LNHDA and CDR2 is SQIVND (reference sequence). V was cut by 8 bases and J by 5 bases, with 16 bases left in between. CDR3 length equals 14 residues. The DNA of the CDR3 is TGTGCCAGTGCCCTGGGGGGAAGGGATCAGCCCCAGCATTTT. Translated, it gives CASALGGRDQPQHF.

The chain joins TRBV5-1 to TRBJ2-2; possibly TRBD1 for D (6 bases). The CDR3 loop spans 15 amino acids. The germline V gene has CDR1 SGHRS and CDR2 YFSETQ. The V end was cut by 3 bases, the J end by 3 bases, with 12 bases between. CDR3 region: CASSYLQGYTGELFF. DNA for the CDR3: TGCGCCAGCAGCTATCTACAGGGTTACACCGGGGAGCTGTTTTTT.

Regarding this clonotype: Possible read error: a much larger clone is one base away. The chain recombines TRBV6-1 with TRBJ1-2; unclear D gene. The CDR3 has 15 amino acids. CDR1 and CDR2 (germline): MNHNS, SASEGT. The DNA of the CDR3 is TGTGTCAGCAGTGAGATGAAGGGCGGGAACTATGGCTACACCTTC. Residues: CVSSEMKGGNYGYTF.